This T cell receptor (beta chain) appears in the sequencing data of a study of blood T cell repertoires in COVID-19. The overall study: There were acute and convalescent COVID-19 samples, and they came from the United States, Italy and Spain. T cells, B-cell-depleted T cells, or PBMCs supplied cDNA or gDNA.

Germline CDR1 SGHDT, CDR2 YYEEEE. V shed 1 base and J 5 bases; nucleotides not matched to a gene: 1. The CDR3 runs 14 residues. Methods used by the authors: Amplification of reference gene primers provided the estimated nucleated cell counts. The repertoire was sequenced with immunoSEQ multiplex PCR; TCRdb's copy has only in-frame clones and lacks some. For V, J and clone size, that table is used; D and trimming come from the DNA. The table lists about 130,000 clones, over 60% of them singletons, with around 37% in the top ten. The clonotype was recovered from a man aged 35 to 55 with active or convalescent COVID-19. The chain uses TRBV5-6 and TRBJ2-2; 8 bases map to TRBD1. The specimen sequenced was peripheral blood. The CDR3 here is CASSLWTGTGELFF. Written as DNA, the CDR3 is TGTGCCAGCAGCTTGTGGACAGGGACCGGGGAGCTGTTTTTT.